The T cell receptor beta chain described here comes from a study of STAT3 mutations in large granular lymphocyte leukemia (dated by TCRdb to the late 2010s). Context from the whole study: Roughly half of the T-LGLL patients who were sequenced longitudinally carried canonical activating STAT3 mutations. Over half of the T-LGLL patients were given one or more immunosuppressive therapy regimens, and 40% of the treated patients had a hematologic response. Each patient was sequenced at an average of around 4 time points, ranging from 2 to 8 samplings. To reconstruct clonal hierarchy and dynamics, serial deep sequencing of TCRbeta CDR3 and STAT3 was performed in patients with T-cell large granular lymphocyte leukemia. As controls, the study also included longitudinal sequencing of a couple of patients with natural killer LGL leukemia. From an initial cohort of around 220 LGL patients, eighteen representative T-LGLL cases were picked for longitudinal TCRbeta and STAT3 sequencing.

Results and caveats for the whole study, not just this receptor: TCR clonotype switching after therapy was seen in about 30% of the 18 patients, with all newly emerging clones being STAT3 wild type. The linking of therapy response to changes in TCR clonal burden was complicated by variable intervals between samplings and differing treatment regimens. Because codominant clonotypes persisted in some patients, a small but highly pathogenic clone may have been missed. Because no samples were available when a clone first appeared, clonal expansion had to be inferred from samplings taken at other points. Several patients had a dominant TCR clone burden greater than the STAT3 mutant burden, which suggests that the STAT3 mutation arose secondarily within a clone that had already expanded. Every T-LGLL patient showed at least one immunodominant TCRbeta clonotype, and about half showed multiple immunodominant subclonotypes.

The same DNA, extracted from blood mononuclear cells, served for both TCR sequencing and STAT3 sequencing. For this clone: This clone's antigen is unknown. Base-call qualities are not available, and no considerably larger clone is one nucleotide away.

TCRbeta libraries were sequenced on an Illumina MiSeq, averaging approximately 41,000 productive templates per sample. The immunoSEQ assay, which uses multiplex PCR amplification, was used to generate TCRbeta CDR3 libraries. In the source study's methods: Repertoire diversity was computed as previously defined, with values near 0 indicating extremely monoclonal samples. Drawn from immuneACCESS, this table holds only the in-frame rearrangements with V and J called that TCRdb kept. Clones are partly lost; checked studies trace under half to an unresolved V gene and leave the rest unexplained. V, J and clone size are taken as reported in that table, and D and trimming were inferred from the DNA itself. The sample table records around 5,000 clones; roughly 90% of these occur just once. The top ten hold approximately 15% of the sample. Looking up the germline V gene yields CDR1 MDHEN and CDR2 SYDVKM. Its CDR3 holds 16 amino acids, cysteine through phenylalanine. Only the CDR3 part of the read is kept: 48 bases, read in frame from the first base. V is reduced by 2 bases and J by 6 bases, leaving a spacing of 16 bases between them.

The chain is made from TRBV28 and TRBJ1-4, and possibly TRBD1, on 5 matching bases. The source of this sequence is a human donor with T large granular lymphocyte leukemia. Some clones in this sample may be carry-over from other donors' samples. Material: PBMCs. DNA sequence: TGTGCCAGCAGTTTAACGACCCCGGGACCGTATGAAAAACTGTTTTTT. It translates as CASSLTTPGPYEKLFF.